The rows below give T cell receptor beta chains drawn from one sample of a study of shared clonotypes between healthy human individuals. Sequenced by immunoSEQ multiplex PCR; TCRdb stores in-frame clones only, minus some. There are some 2.4 million clones in the sample; roughly 93% occur only once, and 0.35% to 0.45% lies in the top ten. Input material: naive CD4+ T cells from PBMCs. These receptors were collected from a man aged 18 to 29 in good health. Some clones in this sample may be carry-over from other donors' samples. CDR3s include the opening cysteine and the closing phenylalanine or tryptophan. The order of the fields is V gene, CDR3 protein.

>TRBV7-2
CASSLLGGGLTDTQYF
>TRBV5-1
CASSLRGSYEQYF
>TRBV18
CASSPPAGTYNEQFF
>TRBV28
CASSPSPHGAKHEQYF
>TRBV5-8
CASSFRDSTDTQYF
>TRBV5-6
CASSFPYGSPLHF
>TRBV5-4
CASSLVGPGTEAFF
>TRBV19
CASSITTGVGEQYF
>TRBV4-1
CASSPTGFYTIYF
>TRBV18
CASTPGQSYGYTF
>TRBV4-3
CASSQYFSGTGGRGANEKLFF
>TRBV29-1
CSVDSSYNSPLHF
>TRBV18
CASSPITPSGRGYEQYF
>TRBV28
CASSFPPGGVREQYF
>TRBV5-4
CASSFLGETAEAFF
>TRBV7-8
CASSLYSGTGAGTSGFYEQYF
>TRBV4-2
CASSQVLAGGDPSYNEQFF
>TRBV7-2
CASSPGIGSPYEQYF
>TRBV28
CASSLWVGRRMNTEAFF
>TRBV30
CAWSVVWLAGQETQYF
>TRBV27
CASSRTGWGQPQHF
>TRBV29-1
CSVQGGLAGGTDEQFF
>TRBV9
CASSVVPSGNEQYF
>TRBV27
CASSLLDRGTTNEKLFF
>TRBV7-3
CASAFGTAYGEQFF
>TRBV5-1
CASSMGQGDYEQYF
>TRBV28
CASSLMVGYSNQPQHF
>TRBV7-6
CASSSNSGIDLTQYF
>TRBV5-4
CASSRDGYYGYTF
>TRBV18
CASSPLTLRQGTEAFF
>TRBV11-2
CASTSGLEEGVF
>TRBV5-4
CANTIGWNTEAFF
>TRBV9
CASSGGQGVMKNYNEQFF
>TRBV5-8
CASSSMNGYTF
>TRBV7-9
CASSPGWDNEKLFF
>TRBV9
CASSTHRAGTDTQYF
>TRBV9
CASTSRQGPYRYGYTF
>TRBV4-1
CASSQKGLAGEQDTGELFF
>TRBV28
CASRLHRGNTGELFF
>TRBV15
CATSRDRESSGNTIYF
>TRBV12-5
CASSTNPYNEQFF
>TRBV18
CASSNRWDSTYEQYF
>TRBV7-9
CASSFLLYRTMNTEAFF